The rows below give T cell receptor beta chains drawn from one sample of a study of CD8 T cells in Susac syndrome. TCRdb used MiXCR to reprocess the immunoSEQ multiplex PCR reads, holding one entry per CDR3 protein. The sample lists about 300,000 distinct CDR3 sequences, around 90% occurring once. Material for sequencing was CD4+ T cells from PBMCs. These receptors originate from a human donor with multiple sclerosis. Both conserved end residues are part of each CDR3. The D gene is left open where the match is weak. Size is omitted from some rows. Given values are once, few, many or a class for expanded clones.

cdr3_nt: TGTGCCAGCAGCGGACAGGGGTTCGGGAACACTGAAGCTTTCTTT; cdr3_aa: CASSGQGFGNTEAFF; j_call: TRBJ1-1; d_call: TRBD1; clone_size: .; v_call: TRBV12-3/TRBV12-4
cdr3_nt: TGTGCCAGCAGCGTAAGGACTAGCGGGGGCAATGAGCAGTTCTTC; cdr3_aa: CASSVRTSGGNEQFF; j_call: TRBJ2-1; d_call: TRBD2; clone_size: .; v_call: TRBV9
cdr3_nt: TGCAGTGCTCCGCTAGCGGGAGTCTATGAGCAGTTCTTC; cdr3_aa: CSAPLAGVYEQFF; j_call: TRBJ2-1; d_call: TRBD2; clone_size: .; v_call: TRBV20-1
cdr3_nt: TGTGCCACCAGCCCCGGAGTGGGGAGCGGGGCCAACGTCCTGACTTTC; cdr3_aa: CATSPGVGSGANVLTF; j_call: TRBJ2-6; d_call: .; clone_size: .; v_call: TRBV15
cdr3_nt: TGTGCCAGCAGCGTAGGACATAAGGGCACAGATACGCAGTATTTT; cdr3_aa: CASSVGHKGTDTQYF; j_call: TRBJ2-3; d_call: .; clone_size: .; v_call: TRBV9
cdr3_nt: TGTGCCAGCAGTGTGGGACCTGGCACTGAAGCTTTCTTT; cdr3_aa: CASSVGPGTEAFF; j_call: TRBJ1-1; d_call: .; clone_size: .; v_call: TRBV2
cdr3_nt: TGTGCCAGCAACCTTAACCTAGCGGCGAACACCGGGGAGCTGTTTTTT; cdr3_aa: CASNLNLAANTGELFF; j_call: TRBJ2-2; d_call: TRBD2; clone_size: once; v_call: TRBV5-8
cdr3_nt: TGCAGTGCCCGCCTCCGGGGACAGGGGGTCGGACCCCTCCACTTT; cdr3_aa: CSARLRGQGVGPLHF; j_call: TRBJ1-6; d_call: TRBD1; clone_size: .; v_call: TRBV20-1
cdr3_nt: TGTGCCAGCAGTACTCGAACTACAGGGTCTTACGAGCAGTACTTC; cdr3_aa: CASSTRTTGSYEQYF; j_call: TRBJ2-7; d_call: .; clone_size: .; v_call: TRBV27
cdr3_nt: TGTGCCAGCAGTGAACTGCGGACAGGGATCGGAAACACCATATATTTT; cdr3_aa: CASSELRTGIGNTIYF; j_call: TRBJ1-3; d_call: TRBD1; clone_size: .; v_call: TRBV2
cdr3_nt: TGTGCCATCAGTTTGACAGGAATAAACACTGAAGCTTTCTTT; cdr3_aa: CAISLTGINTEAFF; j_call: TRBJ1-1; d_call: .; clone_size: .; v_call: TRBV10-3
cdr3_nt: TGTGCCAGCAGTAACGACCCGAACACTGAAGCTTTCTTT; cdr3_aa: CASSNDPNTEAFF; j_call: TRBJ1-1; d_call: .; clone_size: once; v_call: TRBV7-2
cdr3_nt: TGTGCCAGCAGCATCAGACAGGGGGCGAACACCGGGGAGCTGTTTTTT; cdr3_aa: CASSIRQGANTGELFF; j_call: TRBJ2-2; d_call: TRBD1; clone_size: once; v_call: TRBV5-6
cdr3_nt: TGTGCCTGGAGACAGGAATTCAATCAGCCCCAGCATTTT; cdr3_aa: CAWRQEFNQPQHF; j_call: TRBJ1-5; d_call: .; clone_size: .; v_call: TRBV30
cdr3_nt: TGCGCCAGCAGCCAAGTCATGGGGGGGATGCAGTACTTC; cdr3_aa: CASSQVMGGMQYF; j_call: TRBJ2-7; d_call: TRBD2; clone_size: .; v_call: TRBV4-1
cdr3_nt: TGTGCCATCAGTGGTGCGGGAGTTGAGACCCAGTACTTC; cdr3_aa: CAISGAGVETQYF; j_call: TRBJ2-5; d_call: TRBD2; clone_size: .; v_call: TRBV10-3
cdr3_nt: TGTGCCAGCAGCCCCCTCAGGGGGCTGCGGGGCTACACCTTC; cdr3_aa: CASSPLRGLRGYTF; j_call: TRBJ1-2; d_call: TRBD1; clone_size: .; v_call: TRBV14
cdr3_nt: TGTGCCAGCAGCCCAGTGCGGGACGCAGAGACCCAGTACTTC; cdr3_aa: CASSPVRDAETQYF; j_call: TRBJ2-5; d_call: .; clone_size: .; v_call: TRBV6-5
cdr3_nt: TGTGCCAGTAGTAGTAAGGGGGCCCTACCCCAAGAGACCCAGTACTTC; cdr3_aa: CASSSKGALPQETQYF; j_call: TRBJ2-5; d_call: TRBD1; clone_size: .; v_call: TRBV19
cdr3_nt: TGCAGTGCTAGAGATAAGAGGAGCGGGGGATACCACGAGCAGTACTTC; cdr3_aa: CSARDKRSGGYHEQYF; j_call: TRBJ2-7; d_call: TRBD2; clone_size: .; v_call: TRBV20-1
cdr3_nt: TGTGCCAGCAGCTTACAGGGAATCTCCGGGGAGCTGTTTTTT; cdr3_aa: CASSLQGISGELFF; j_call: TRBJ2-2; d_call: .; clone_size: .; v_call: TRBV5-6
cdr3_nt: TGTGCCAGTAGACAAAGGACAGACAATGAGCAGTTCTTC; cdr3_aa: CASRQRTDNEQFF; j_call: TRBJ2-1; d_call: .; clone_size: .; v_call: TRBV19